The rows below give T cell receptor beta chains drawn from one sample of a study of blood T cell repertoires in COVID-19. Sequencing was performed with immunoSEQ multiplex PCR; in TCRdb, only in-frame clones are kept and a portion is missing. Here the sample spans about 240,000 clones, approximately 85% being singletons. The sequenced sample consisted of peripheral blood. The source of these receptors is a woman aged 60-75 years with active or convalescent COVID-19. Both conserved end residues are part of each CDR3. Each record gives: J gene, V gene, D gene, CDR3 length, clone size, CDR3 DNA, CDR3 protein. The D gene is left open where the match is weak. Some rows mark clone size as missing; the rest say once, few, many or name a class of expanded clone.

TRBJ1-3,TRBV18,TRBD1,14,once,TGTGCCAGCTCACCATGGACAGGGGGCAACACCATATATTTT,CASSPWTGGNTIYF
TRBJ2-1,TRBV27,-,13,-,TGTGCCAGCAGTTTAGCGCCCGGGAGTGAGCAGTTCTTC,CASSLAPGSEQFF
TRBJ2-2,TRBV3-1/TRBV3-2,TRBD2,19,few,TGTGCCAGCAGCCCCGGGGCTAGCGGGGGGGCGTCGAACACCGGGGAGCTGTTTTTT,CASSPGASGGASNTGELFF
TRBJ1-1,TRBV7-8,-,15,-,TGTGCCAGCAGCTTATCAACAGGGCAGGGCACTGAAGCTTTCTTT,CASSLSTGQGTEAFF
TRBJ2-7,TRBV18,-,15,-,TGTGCCAGCTCACCACGAGAAAAGGGGGCGGGGGAGCAGTACTTC,CASSPREKGAGEQYF
TRBJ2-7,TRBV13,TRBD2,14,many,TGTGCCAGCAGCTCTAGCGGGGAGACCTACGAGCAGTACTTC,CASSSSGETYEQYF
TRBJ1-5,TRBV4-1,-,13,few,TGCGCCAGCAGCGGGCAGGGCATCCAGCCCCAGCATTTT,CASSGQGIQPQHF
TRBJ2-2,TRBV9,-,17,-,TGTGCCAGCAGCGCCAGACTAGTCGCTACGGGGACCGGGGAGCTGTTTTTT,CASSARLVATGTGELFF
TRBJ2-1,TRBV6-5,-,13,-,TGTGCCAGCAGTACCCGGGGGGCGGGTGAGCAGTTCTTC,CASSTRGAGEQFF
TRBJ1-2,TRBV5-4,TRBD1,15,-,TGTGCCAGCAGCACGGGGGACAGGGGATTCATTCGCGGCACCTTC,CASSTGDRGFIRGTF
TRBJ2-1,TRBV9,-,15,-,TGTGCCAGCAGCGCCCGGGGGGCGCTTTACAATGAGCAGTTCTTC,CASSARGALYNEQFF
TRBJ2-3,TRBV6-2/TRBV6-3,TRBD2,15,few,TGTGCCAGCAGTTACGATAGCGGGGGCACAGATACGCAGTATTTT,CASSYDSGGTDTQYF
TRBJ2-7,TRBV2,TRBD1,14,-,TGTGCCACCACCCGGACAGGGGGGTCCTACGAGCAGTACTTC,CATTRTGGSYEQYF
TRBJ2-7,TRBV12-5,-,13,-,TGTGCTAGTGGTCACTGGGACACCCAAGGGCAGTACTTC,CASGHWDTQGQYF
TRBJ1-2,TRBV5-6,TRBD1,15,-,TGTGCCAGCAGCTTAAACCCGACAGGGGGCGATGGCTACACCTTC,CASSLNPTGGDGYTF
TRBJ2-7,TRBV7-8,TRBD2,15,-,TGTGCCAGCAGCTTCATAGCGGGGACCACCTACGAGCAGTACTTC,CASSFIAGTTYEQYF
TRBJ1-3,TRBV6-6,-,11,-,TGTGCCAGCAGGCGGGGCGACACCATATATTTT,CASRRGDTIYF
TRBJ2-7,TRBV18,-,13,once,TGTGCCAGCTCCTTCGACTACAACTACGAGCAGTACTTC,CASSFDYNYEQYF
TRBJ1-4,TRBV6-5,TRBD1,14,-,TGTGCCAGCACCTTGGACAGGGCGGGAGAAAAACTGTTTTTT,CASTLDRAGEKLFF
TRBJ2-1,TRBV5-1,TRBD1,14,once,TGCGCCAGCAGCCAGGGACAGGCGATCGATGAGCAGTTCTTC,CASSQGQAIDEQFF
TRBJ1-1,TRBV10-3,TRBD1,13,-,TGTGCCATCGCCGGACAGGGGGCGGGTGAAGCTTTCTTT,CAIAGQGAGEAFF
TRBJ2-7,TRBV28,TRBD2,15,-,TGTGCCAGCAGTTCCCTTAGCGGGGGCAGCTGGGAGCAGTACTTC,CASSSLSGGSWEQYF
TRBJ2-7,TRBV14,TRBD2,15,once,TGTGCCAGCAGCCAAGGTACGGGAGGTCCCTACGAGCAGTACTTC,CASSQGTGGPYEQYF
TRBJ1-6,TRBV19,TRBD1,16,-,TGTGCCAGTAGTCCAATGGACAGGGGTATGAATTCACCCCTCCACTTT,CASSPMDRGMNSPLHF
TRBJ1-2,TRBV5-1,TRBD1,16,-,TGCGCCAGCAGCGTTGCGGACAGGGGCACGAACTATGGCTACACCTTC,CASSVADRGTNYGYTF
TRBJ1-3,TRBV5-1,-,16,-,TGCGCCAGCAGCTCCGGAGGGCAGGGAGAAGGAAACACCATATATTTT,CASSSGGQGEGNTIYF
TRBJ1-1,TRBV7-9,-,14,-,TGTGCCAGCAGCTTATACGGCGGGGAGGGTGAAGCTTTCTTT,CASSLYGGEGEAFF
TRBJ1-2,TRBV20-1,-,11,-,TGCAGTGGAGAGGAGTCCTATGGCTACACCTTC,CSGEESYGYTF
TRBJ1-1,TRBV9,TRBD1,15,-,TGTGCCAGCAGCGTCAGGACAGGGCCCCCTGATGCGGCTTTCTTT,CASSVRTGPPDAAFF
TRBJ2-1,TRBV5-1,TRBD2,17,-,TGCGCCAGCAGCCCACCCCCGACTAGCGGGGGGGCACGGGAGCAGTTCTTC,CASSPPPTSGGAREQFF
TRBJ2-1,TRBV11-2,TRBD2,14,-,TGTGCCAGCCTCGGGAGGGCGGACTACAATGAGCAGTTCTTC,CASLGRADYNEQFF
TRBJ2-5,TRBV5-1,TRBD2,16,-,TGCGCCAGCAGCTTGGGAGCGGGGGGCCCGGGGGAGACCCAGTACTTC,CASSLGAGGPGETQYF
TRBJ1-6,TRBV7-2,TRBD1,15,-,TGTGCCAGCAGCTCCCAGGGGGCACGGAATTCACCCCTCCACTTT,CASSSQGARNSPLHF
TRBJ2-7,TRBV5-5,-,15,few,TGTGCCAGCAGCTTGGCCTCAGGGCCAAACTACGAGCAGTACTTC,CASSLASGPNYEQYF
TRBJ2-1,TRBV27,-,18,-,TGTGCCAGCAGTTTAAGGCCATTGGACTACTCGATTTACAATGAGCAGTTCTTC,CASSLRPLDYSIYNEQFF
TRBJ2-5,TRBV19,TRBD2,15,-,TGTGCCAGTAGTATCGGAGCGGGGCCACGAGAGACCCAGTACTTC,CASSIGAGPRETQYF
TRBJ2-3,TRBV7-2,-,16,-,TGTGCCAGCAGCTTAGCAGGGGCCCATAGCACAGATACGCAGTATTTT,CASSLAGAHSTDTQYF
TRBJ1-2,TRBV29-1,-,11,-,TGCAGCGTTGAGGCAGGCTGGGGCTACACCTTC,CSVEAGWGYTF
TRBJ1-5,TRBV7-9,-,12,-,TGTGCCAGCAGCCAGGCCAGTCAGCCCCAGCATTTT,CASSQASQPQHF
TRBJ2-5,TRBV11-2,-,11,few,TGTGCCAGCAGCCTATACAGGGTTCCGTACTTC,CASSLYRVPYF
TRBJ1-1,TRBV19,-,13,-,TGTGCCACACCGACAGCAAAGAACACTGAAGCTTTCTTT,CATPTAKNTEAFF
TRBJ1-3,TRBV5-1,-,16,-,TGCGCCAGCAGCTTGGACGCGGGTTACTCTGGAAACACCATATATTTT,CASSLDAGYSGNTIYF
TRBJ2-5,TRBV7-9,TRBD1,13,-,TGTGCCAGCAGCATGGGACAGCCTAATACCCAGTACTTC,CASSMGQPNTQYF
TRBJ1-1,TRBV11-2,-,13,-,TGTGCCAGCAGCTTAGCAGGGCGCCGTGAAGCTTTCTTT,CASSLAGRREAFF
TRBJ2-1,TRBV7-2,-,13,few,TGTGCCAGCAGCTTAGGGCGGGTCAATGAGCAGTTCTTC,CASSLGRVNEQFF
TRBJ1-2,TRBV4-1,-,14,-,TGCGCCAGCAGCCAAGTTTCACAGAACTATGGCTACACCTTC,CASSQVSQNYGYTF
TRBJ2-5,TRBV6-1,TRBD2,16,-,TGTGCCAGCAGTGAAGCAGGACTAGCGGGACAAGAGACCCAGTACTTC,CASSEAGLAGQETQYF
TRBJ2-3,TRBV18,TRBD1,16,once,TGTGCCAGCTCACCCGGGACAGCGGTTAGCACAGATACGCAGTATTTT,CASSPGTAVSTDTQYF